What follows is one TCR beta chain and its context. What it binds is not known. A read error is possible here, since a much larger clone lies one base away. The V and J ends lost 0 bases and 15 bases, in that order; junction bases with no gene match: 3. From germline, CDR1 is DFQATT and CDR2 SNEGSKA (reference sequence). This CDR3 is built from 11 residues. These data are taken from a study of molecular identifiers for immune sequencing clone quantification. On the study more broadly: In replicates, RNA from around 20,000 or 100,000 naive CD8 cells was divided five ways and four parts were sequenced. Study-level findings and limits: A single cell's spiked Jurkat TCR RNA was reportedly detectable among one million naive cells.

Sorting defined naive CD8 T cells as CD8+CD4-CCR7+CD45RA+. TCRdb ran MiXCR on the PCR reads and lists one entry per CDR3 protein. The profile shows 79,000 or so distinct CDR3 sequences, 20% to 25% of them singletons. The rearrangement links TRBV20-1 to TRBJ2-4; TRBD1 agrees at 9 bases. The clonotype originates from a human donor in good health. Some libraries in this study had Jurkat cell RNA spiked in. Specimen: naive CD8+ T cells from blood, with Jurkat cell RNA spiked in. The subset is: FACS-sorted CD8+CD4-CCR7+CD45RA+ naive T cells. The CDR3 loop reads CSARERTGAYF. The DNA of the CDR3 is TGCAGTGCTAGAGAAAGGACAGGGGCGTACTTC.